This passage covers 20 T cell receptor beta chains from one sample sequenced in a study of blood T cells in healthy people across ages. Together with a sample-barcoded 5' primer, a J-beta primer mix was included in a second PCR lasting 7 to 11 cycles. TCRdb re-analysed the 5' RACE reads in MiXCR, keeping a single row per CDR3 protein. The table records 750,000 to 950,000 distinct CDR3 sequences, 50% to 65% of them present only once. The sequencing input was blood. These receptor sequences come from a man aged 80 or over in good health.

This clonotype was detected a few times. This chain links TRBV28 with TRBJ1-2; possibly TRBD1 for D (5 bases). Per germline, CDR1 MDHEN and CDR2 SYDVKM. The V gene lost 8 bases and the J gene lost 0 bases, with 22 bases spanning the gap. CDR3 length: 17 residues. This CDR3 reads CASAPGTNIVTNYGYTF. CDR3 coding DNA: TGTGCCAGCGCCCCCGGGACGAACATCGTTACTAACTATGGCTACACCTTC.

Only a few counts were recorded for this clonotype. The chain employs TRBV6-5 and TRBJ2-7; no firm D call. Trimming removed 5 bases from V and 0 bases from J, with 11 bases in between. The CDR3 loop spans 14 amino acids. Germline CDR1 MNHEY, CDR2 SVGAGI. The CDR3 region has the DNA TGTGCCAGCAGTCGCAGCTTGAGCTCCTACGAGCAGTACTTC. Protein sequence: CASSRSLSSYEQYF.

CDR3 in amino acids: CASSLEGAGGLGEKLFF. Written as DNA, the CDR3 is TGTGCCAGCAGCTTAGAGGGGGCGGGGGGTTTAGGAGAAAAACTGTTTTTT. The chain recombines TRBV7-8 with TRBJ1-4; 7 nucleotides line up with TRBD1. Looked up from germline, CDR1 is SGHVS and CDR2 is FQNEAQ. The CDR3 is made up of 17 amino acids. Trimming removed 1 base from V and 8 bases from J; junction bases left unmatched: 13.

J is TRBJ2-7 and V is TRBV27; weak D call: TRBD1 (5 bases). The germline V gene encodes CDR1 MNHEY and CDR2 SMNVEV (reference sequence). This CDR3 is 15 amino acids long. V was clipped by 10 bases and J by 0 bases, with 19 bases between them. This CDR3 is CATRGAGISSYEQYF. CDR3 DNA sequence: TGTGCCACCCGTGGGGCAGGGATCAGCTCCTACGAGCAGTACTTC.

This chain links TRBV29-1 with TRBJ1-1; TRBD1 matches 9 bases. CDR3 size: 13 residues. Per the germline V gene, CDR1 is SQVTM and CDR2 is ANQGSEA. The V and J ends lost 1 base and 11 bases, in that order; junction bases with no gene match: 8. The CDR3 sequence: CSVEGDRAAFAFF. The CDR3 DNA sequence: TGCAGCGTTGAAGGGGACAGGGCCGCGTTTGCTTTCTTT.

V and J are TRBV11-2 and TRBJ2-7, with D possibly matching TRBD2 (5 bases). The better agreement between TRBJ2-5 and the DNA end casts doubt on the J call. CDR1 is SGHAT and CDR2 is FQNNGV in the germline V gene. There are 13 residues in the CDR3. The CDR3 sequence: CASSLADWETQYF. As DNA, the CDR3 is TGTGCCAGCAGCTTAGCGGACTGGGAGACCCAGTACTTC.

The chain combines TRBV10-3 with TRBJ2-2; 7 nucleotides line up with TRBD2. CDR1 is ENHRY and CDR2 is SYGVKD in the germline V gene. This CDR3 is 14 amino acids long. After removal of 7 bases from V and 3 bases from J, the junction contained 5 bases not matched to a gene. The chain's CDR3 is CAITLTSDTGELFF. CDR3 DNA sequence: TGTGCCATCACCCTCACTAGCGACACCGGGGAGCTGTTTTTT.

This clonotype was observed a handful of times. This chain joins TRBV2 and TRBJ1-2; D not certain. Trimming pared 6 bases from V and 3 bases from J, leaving 11 bases between. Germline CDR1 SNHLY, CDR2 FYNNEI. This CDR3 comprises 13 residues. DNA of the CDR3: TGTGCCAGCAGCCTAACACCGTACTATGGCTACACCTTC. As protein: CASSLTPYYGYTF.

This sequence joins TRBV7-9 and TRBJ1-5; possible D gene TRBD1, 5 bases. The CDR3 consists of 17 residues. V shed 4 bases and J shed 3 bases, with 19 bases lying between them. Germline V lookup: CDR1 SEHNR, CDR2 FQNEAQ (reference sequence). The chain's CDR3 is CASSSYPSGPLNQPQHF. The CDR3 DNA reads TGTGCCAGCAGCTCCTACCCTTCAGGGCCCCTCAATCAGCCCCAGCATTTT.

V and J are TRBV24-1 and TRBJ2-5; perhaps TRBD2 as D (6 bases). The V gene's germline CDR1 is KGHDR and CDR2 SFDVKD. This CDR3 spans 14 amino acids. The V and J ends lost 3 bases and 2 bases respectively, with 9 bases between them. The CDR3 region is CATSDGGIQETQYF. CDR3 sequence (DNA): TGTGCCACCAGTGATGGGGGGATACAAGAGACCCAGTACTTC.

As concerns this clonotype: One end of the junction varies from germline; a read error may be responsible. The chain combines TRBV18 with TRBJ1-2, with TRBD1 identical over 8 bases. In germline, CDR1 is KGHSH, CDR2 LQKENI. This CDR3 spans 15 amino acids. The CDR3 DNA reads as TGTGCCAGCTCACCCTTGACAGGGGTGGGCTATGGCTACAACTTC. Residues: CASSPLTGVGYGYNF.

The chain couples TRBV11-3 to TRBJ2-4; D is possibly TRBD2 (5 bases). The DNA matches TRBJ2-7 better at its end, which makes the J call doubtful. The length of the CDR3 is 15 residues. Germline lookup yields CDR1 SGHNT and CDR2 YENEEA. This CDR3 reads CASSLNGEGHYEQYF. CDR3 DNA sequence: TGTGCCAGCAGCTTAAACGGGGAAGGGCACTACGAGCAGTACTTC.

Only one count was recorded for this clonotype. CDR3 DNA: TGTGCCAGCAGCCCCTCCGGGCAGAAATACAATGAGCAGTTCTTC. Translation gives CASSPSGQKYNEQFF. The rearrangement uses TRBV11-3 and TRBJ2-1; unclear D gene. V was shortened by 5 bases and J by 4 bases, with 15 bases between the two germline ends. The length of the CDR3 is 15 residues. The germline V gene encodes CDR1 SGHNT and CDR2 YENEEA. Supplemented by reference TRBV11-3 and TRBJ2-1, the full variable domain reads EAGVVQSPRYKIIEKKQPVAFWCNPISGHNTLYWYLQNLGQGPELLIRYENEEAVDDSQLPKDRFSAERLKGVDSTLKIQPAELGDSAVYLCASSPSGQKYNEQFFGPGTRLTVL.

This chain links TRBV5-1 with TRBJ2-4; TRBD1 matches 10 bases. The CDR3 covers 14 residues. Germline CDR1 reads SGHRS; CDR2 reads YFSETQ. V gave up 0 bases and J gave up 13 bases; unmatched junction bases: 7. The CDR3 here is CASSLGQGAQEQYF. The CDR3 region has the DNA TGCGCCAGCAGCTTGGGACAGGGGGCGCAAGAGCAGTACTTC. Full variable domain (missing parts from reference TRBV5-1 and TRBJ2-4): KAGVTQTPRYLIKTRGQQVTLSCSPISGHRSVSWYQQTPGQGLQFLFEYFSETQRNKGNFPGRFSGRQFSNSRSEMNVSTLELGDSALYLCASSLGQGAQEQYFGAGTRLSVL.

The rearrangement links TRBV5-1 to TRBJ2-5; possible D gene TRBD2, 6 bases. The CDR3 runs 17 residues. Trimming removed 2 bases at V and 0 bases at J, with 17 bases between. Germline loops: CDR1 SGHRS, CDR2 YFSETQ. CDR3 loop: CASSFLGRDPYQETQYF. The CDR3 DNA follows: TGCGCCAGCAGCTTTTTGGGGCGGGACCCGTACCAAGAGACCCAGTACTTC. The variable domain in full, with the rest retrieved from reference TRBV5-1 and TRBJ2-5, is KAGVTQTPRYLIKTRGQQVTLSCSPISGHRSVSWYQQTPGQGLQFLFEYFSETQRNKGNFPGRFSGRQFSNSRSEMNVSTLELGDSALYLCASSFLGRDPYQETQYFGPGTRLLVL.

This chain uses TRBV6-6 with TRBJ2-5, with D uncertain. The V gene's germline CDR1 is MNHNY and CDR2 SVGAGI (reference sequence). V was pared by 0 bases and J by 1 base, with 3 bases between. The CDR3 totals 13 residues. Here the CDR3 reads CASSYSIQETQYF. The CDR3 DNA sequence: TGTGCCAGCAGTTACTCCATCCAAGAGACCCAGTACTTC.

The genes are TRBV6-2 or TRBV6-3 and TRBJ1-5, with 8 positions matching TRBD1. The ends lost 5 bases at V and 6 bases at J; junction bases unmatched: 9. The CDR3 contains 15 residues. The germline V gene has CDR1 MNHEY and CDR2 SVGEGT. The CDR3 DNA reads as TGTGCCAGCAGTCTTGGACAGGGATTTCGTCAGCCCCAGCATTTT. It encodes CASSLGQGFRQPQHF.

The V call is TRBV7-3, the J call TRBJ2-4, with D possibly being TRBD1 (6 bases). This CDR3 contains 16 residues. Germline V gene data show CDR1 as SGHTA and CDR2 as FQGTGA. Trimming took 2 bases from V and 0 from J, leaving 11 bases between them. The DNA for the CDR3 is TGTGCCAGCAGCTTAGGGGACACGTTAGCCAAAAACATTCAGTACTTC. Protein: CASSLGDTLAKNIQYF.

The V gene is TRBV10-3, the J gene TRBJ2-1; 11 positions agree with TRBD2. J gave up 4 bases and V 6 bases, and 5 bases lay outside the gene matches. Germline CDR1 ENHRY, CDR2 SYGVKD. The CDR3 runs to 15 residues. CDR3 in amino acids: CAISPSGRLYNEQFF. In nucleotides, the CDR3 is TGTGCCATCAGCCCTAGCGGGAGGTTGTACAATGAGCAGTTCTTC.

CDR3 in amino acids: CASSLEFLAGITPSSDRDAYF. The CDR3 DNA sequence: TGTGCCAGCAGCTTAGAGTTTCTAGCGGGCATAACCCCATCCAGCGACAGAGACGCGTATTTT. The chain joins TRBV7-8 to TRBJ2-3; 8 bases line up with TRBD2. This CDR3 is built from 21 residues. Looked up from germline, CDR1 is SGHVS and CDR2 is FQNEAQ. V trimming: 1 base; J trimming: 14 bases; junction bases outside the gene matches: 32.